The entry below describes one TCR beta chain. The clone's antigen remains unknown. Base quality data are lacking; no much larger clone is found one base away. The library was built by means of 5' RACE. Sequencing used an Illumina HiSeq 2500. The second PCR ran for roughly 6 to 11 cycles and used a J-beta primer mix along with a sample-barcoded 5' primer. Each TCR beta cDNA molecule received a unique molecular identifier from a template-switch 5' adaptor carrying 12 random nucleotides. At least 2.5 million CDR3-containing paired-end reads were obtained from each sample. The Mint cDNA synthesis kit, primed by a TRBC-specific oligonucleotide, was used to synthesize first-strand cDNA from all RNA. Following uracil-DNA glycosylase treatment, a first 18-cycle PCR with universal primers M1SS and BC2_uni_R was performed on all cDNA. The study's own analysis went as follows. Each sample was normalized by randomly selecting 1 million high-quality reads, each carrying a distinct molecular identifier. Reads sharing molecular identifiers were discarded rather than binned into consensus sequences. MiTCR, set to a Q25 quality threshold and the strictest error-elimination algorithm, was used for CDR3 identification, clonotype clustering and error correction. A nonparametric unseen species model with Euler transformation was used to estimate lower-bound total TCR beta diversity. TCRdb ran its own pipeline on the public reads, namely fastp trimming at Q25 and MiXCR clone calling, and kept in-frame beta chains. Every entry covers one CDR3 protein and lists the most common genes and DNA from its rows. Clone size and V and J calls follow TCRdb, not the original study. This sample is represented by roughly 800,000 distinct CDR3 sequences; under 30% of them were singletons. The ten biggest clones cover less than 3.5% of the sample.

This sample is part of a study of blood T cells in healthy people across ages (dated by TCRdb to the mid-2010s). Background for the entire study: In model experiments, template switching captured roughly one uniquely barcoded TCR beta cDNA molecule for every two T cells. The study measured age-related changes in TCR beta repertoire diversity using deep sequencing normalized with unique cDNA molecular identifiers. Four age groups were formed from the donors: young (average approximately 16 years), middle-aged (approximately 42), aged (about 62) and long-lived (about 80). The study analyzed two additional independent replicas of 1 million unique cDNA reads from the same blood draw for two donors, one aged 18 to 29 and one aged 80 or older.

Donors were roughly 40 systemically healthy Caucasian individuals from Russia aged roughly 6 to 100 years. Each donor gave approximately 9.3 milliliters of peripheral blood, collected into EDTA-treated Vacutainer tubes. Ficoll-Paque density-gradient centrifugation was used to isolate PBMCs, with at least 6 million obtained per sample. Total RNA was extracted from PBMCs with Trizol reagent, with at least 6 micrograms obtained per sample. For every donor, flow cytometry on a PBMC aliquot measured the percentage of naive CD45RAhigh/CD27high T cells. The germline V gene provides CDR1 LGHNA and CDR2 YNFKEQ. Compared with germline, V lacks 5 bases and J lacks 1 base; bases without a gene match: 4. From the cysteine through the phenylalanine, the CDR3 covers 14 amino acids. Only the CDR3 region is kept as DNA, spanning 42 bases read in frame from base 1. Beyond this particular receptor, the publication reports: Because profiling used bulk unsorted PBMCs, naive and antigen-experienced compartments could not be compared conclusively. Observed TCR beta diversity correlated strongly with the percentage of naive T cells measured by flow cytometry. Compared with the aged group, the long-lived group had more naive CD4+ T cells, fewer expanded clones and increased TCR diversity, a pattern suggesting age selection. As age increased, observed TCR beta diversity per million T cells dropped in a roughly linear way, and a significant reduction was already evident by age around 41. Donor CMV infection status was unknown, potentially confounding age-related changes in expanded clonotypes. Estimates of total diversity based on one million sequenced T cells were considered lower bounds and underestimates.

The same data also went into a second study, on T cells of mothers and their children. Drawing on the second study: Nine systemically healthy Caucasian individuals, comprising three mothers and their six children, were included as donors. cDNA synthesis consumed the entire amount of extracted RNA, loaded at around 1.5 ug RNA in each 15 ul reaction. In the second PCR, the M1S primer added sample barcodes and 2-4 random nucleotides. Over 9 million TCR beta CDR3 reads came from each mother, compared with some 3 million reads from each child. Thymic selection similarly shapes TCR recombination output in related and unrelated pairs, with minor effect from inherited differences. Normalized repertoire overlap was always slightly but never significantly higher in related than unrelated mother-child pairs. Persistent microchimeric T cell clones were not detected, at a sensitivity of about 99 clones per million clonotypes. Deep NGS was used in the study to compare the TCR beta repertoires of mothers and children and to look for features that separate related mother-child pairs from unrelated individuals. On average, the children were approximately 11 +/- 4 years old, while the mothers were about 40 +/- 4 years old. After adapter ligation was performed with NEBNext reagents, the libraries were sequenced on an Illumina HiSeq 2000 with 100+100 nt paired-end reads. To prevent cross-contamination, the mother and child libraries were prepared one month apart and sequenced in separate runs. Each donor had between roughly 500,000 and 2,100,000 distinct TCR beta clonotypes identified. Naive TCR beta clonotypes were estimated from low-frequency clonotypes matched to each donor's FACS-determined naive share, without sorting.

The sequence came from a boy aged 5-17 years in good health. Sequencing was carried out using blood. The chain is assembled from TRBV4-2 and TRBJ2-7; TRBD2 lines up with 8 middle nucleotides. Here is the DNA: TGTGCCAGCAGCTCGGGGGGGCCGTCCTACGAGCAGTACTTC. Translated, it gives CASSSGGPSYEQYF.